These 17 T cell receptor beta chains came from one sample sequenced in a study of T-cell reconstitution after alpha-beta-depleted transplantation in children. Unique molecular identifiers were used in preparing the TCRbeta library. TCRdb called the PCR reads again in MiXCR, with one record for every CDR3 protein. Of approximately 390,000 distinct CDR3 sequences listed, 11% were seen once; the top ten hold 4.5% to 7%. The sequencing here drew on PBMCs from the stem cell graft donor, taken from the stem cell graft. Every receptor here comes from a human donor who donated a stem cell graft to a child with acute myeloid leukemia.

For the CDR3, the DNA is TGTGCCACCTGCAGCCAGGGCCTTCCGTCCGGGGAGCTGTTTTTT. This translates into CATCSQGLPSGELFF. This chain joins TRBV3-1 and TRBJ2-2; a possible D gene is TRBD1 (5 bases). Trimming stripped 10 bases from V and 6 bases from J, with 21 bases between. Germline lookup yields CDR1 LGHDT and CDR2 YNNKEL (reference sequence). This CDR3 has 15 residues.

V usage is TRBV29-1 and J usage is TRBJ1-1; TRBD1 matches at 9 bases. Germline loops: CDR1 SQVTM, CDR2 ANQGSEA. With 5 bases clipped from V and 7 bases from J, the junction kept 8 bases outside the gene matches. The CDR3 consists of 13 residues. The CDR3, as DNA: TGCAGCGTTTTCTGGACAGGGGCATTTGAAGCTTTCTTT. This gives the protein CSVFWTGAFEAFF.

The chain carries TRBV29-1 and TRBJ1-2, with a tentative D call TRBD1 (5 bases). Deletions cut 7 bases from V and 7 bases from J, with 13 bases between. This CDR3 spans 11 amino acids. In germline, CDR1 is SQVTM, CDR2 ANQGSEA. CDR3: CSARDGLGYTF. The CDR3 coding sequence is TGCAGCGCTCGGGACGGGCTTGGCTACACCTTC.

CDR3 amino acids: CASSQDGGSAQFF. In nucleotides, the CDR3 is TGCGCCAGCAGCCAAGATGGGGGGTCTGCGCAGTTCTTC. This chain links TRBV4-1 with TRBJ2-1; possible D gene TRBD2, 6 bases. V was trimmed by 0 bases and J by 12 bases, leaving 12 bases between them. The CDR3 length is 13 residues. Per the germline V gene, CDR1 is MGHRA and CDR2 is YSYEKL.

This clonotype has more than one count but fewer than ten. The chain recombines TRBV4-1 with TRBJ1-3; D is unresolved. V was trimmed by 1 base and J by 5 bases, leaving 12 bases between them. There are 15 residues in the CDR3. In germline, CDR1 is MGHRA, CDR2 YSYEKL. CDR3: CASSQVGYGRNTIYF. The CDR3 DNA follows: TGCGCCAGCAGCCAAGTAGGGTACGGGAGAAACACCATATATTTT.

In its sample, this clonotype was seen many times. The rearrangement links TRBV29-1 to TRBJ2-2; D is unclear. The CDR3 is made up of 13 amino acids. Between the trimmed V and J ends, which lost 6 bases and 6 bases, there was a span of 14 bases. Germline lookup yields CDR1 SQVTM and CDR2 ANQGSEA. CDR3: CSVLGASPGELFF. Written as DNA, the CDR3 is TGCAGCGTGCTAGGAGCCAGCCCCGGGGAGCTGTTTTTT.

This sequence joins TRBV5-6 and TRBJ2-3; no clear D gene. V was pared by 2 bases and J by 3 bases, with 7 bases between. Per germline, CDR1 SGHDT and CDR2 YYEEEE. The CDR3 runs 13 residues. Here the CDR3 reads CASSFVTTDTQYF. The CDR3 DNA reads as TGTGCCAGCAGCTTCGTAACGACAGATACGCAGTATTTT.

This clonotype was picked up a small number of times. V usage is TRBV20-1 and J usage is TRBJ2-5; 11 bases match TRBD2. Germline assignment: CDR1 DFQATT and CDR2 SNEGSKA (reference sequence). This CDR3 contains 17 residues. V shed 0 bases and J 5 bases; nucleotides not matched to a gene: 11. CDR3 sequence (DNA): TGCAGTGCTAGAGATACATTGCTAGCGGGGGGACGGGAGACCCAGTACTTC. Residues: CSARDTLLAGGRETQYF.

This clonotype was seen only a few times. V gene TRBV3-1 combines with J gene TRBJ2-5; a weak D match, TRBD1 (5 bases). The CDR3 has 16 residues. Germline CDR1 reads LGHDT; CDR2 reads YNNKEL (reference sequence). V was shortened by 2 bases and J by 5 bases, with 18 bases between the two germline ends. This chain's CDR3 is CASSQTDRAPAETQYF. The CDR3 DNA reads as TGTGCCAGCAGCCAAACCGACAGAGCCCCGGCGGAGACCCAGTACTTC.

This clonotype occurred a few times. V and J are TRBV27 and TRBJ2-3, with 9 positions matching TRBD2. The CDR3 covers 17 residues. After removal of 1 base from V and 4 bases from J, the junction contained 9 bases not matched to a gene. The germline V gene encodes CDR1 MNHEY and CDR2 SMNVEV (reference sequence). The DNA for the CDR3 is TGTGCCAGCAGTTTATGGTCTAGCGGGGCACAGGCAGATACGCAGTATTTT. This codes for CASSLWSSGAQADTQYF.

This chain joins TRBV12-3 or TRBV12-4 and TRBJ2-5, with D perhaps being TRBD1 or TRBD2 (5 bases each). Trimming pared 6 bases from V and 0 bases from J, leaving 11 bases between. The CDR3 has 14 residues. The CDR3 region has the DNA TGTGCCAGCAGAACGGGACGGAACCAAGAGACCCAGTACTTC. Its protein product is CASRTGRNQETQYF.

This clonotype has a handful of counts. The chain is built from TRBV6-2 or TRBV6-3 and TRBJ1-1, with no clear D. The CDR3 consists of 10 residues. Trimming stripped 8 bases from V and 1 base from J, with 2 bases between. Germline V gene lookup returns CDR1 MNHEY and CDR2 SVGEGT. The CDR3 DNA is TGTGCCAGCGCGAACACTGAAGCTTTCTTT. It specifies CASANTEAFF.

This clonotype has just a few counts. The J gene is TRBJ2-1, the V gene TRBV6-1; 15 bases align to TRBD2. This CDR3 spans 15 amino acids. V lost 6 bases and J lost 5; bases outside the gene matches: 2. Germline V lookup: CDR1 MNHNS, CDR2 SASEGT. The CDR3 is CASRGLAGGNNEQFF. As DNA, the CDR3 is TGTGCCAGCAGGGGACTAGCGGGAGGAAACAATGAGCAGTTCTTC.

This chain connects TRBV5-1 to TRBJ2-2; D might be TRBD1 (5 bases). Trimming stripped 5 bases from V and 6 bases from J, with 11 bases between. The CDR3 has 13 residues. CDR1 and CDR2 from the germline V gene are SGHRS and YFSETQ. The CDR3 loop reads CASRPRAAGELFF. In DNA form, the CDR3 reads TGCGCCAGCAGGCCCAGGGCGGCCGGGGAGCTGTTTTTT.

The rearrangement links TRBV15 to TRBJ1-2, with D unclear. Deletions cut 0 bases from V and 7 bases from J, with 9 bases between. The CDR3 has 13 residues. CDR1 LNHNV and CDR2 YYDKDF come from the germline V gene (reference sequence). CDR3 region: CATSRDFGSGYTF. The CDR3 nucleotides read TGTGCCACCAGCAGAGATTTTGGAAGTGGCTACACCTTC.

CDR3 nucleotide sequence: TGCGCCAGCAGGGGACTAGCGGGGGGGCCCTCAAGCACAGATACGCAGTATTTT. Its translation is CASRGLAGGPSSTDTQYF. J is TRBJ2-3 and V is TRBV5-1, with TRBD2 matching 16 bases. CDR3 length: 18 residues. Losses at the gene ends were 5 bases for V and 0 bases for J; bases not matched to a gene: 6. From germline, CDR1 is SGHRS and CDR2 YFSETQ. The full variable domain, its missing parts supplied by reference TRBV5-1 and TRBJ2-3, is KAGVTQTPRYLIKTRGQQVTLSCSPISGHRSVSWYQQTPGQGLQFLFEYFSETQRNKGNFPGRFSGRQFSNSRSEMNVSTLELGDSALYLCASRGLAGGPSSTDTQYFGPGTRLTVL.

Many counts were recorded for this clonotype. This chain uses TRBV20-1 with TRBJ1-1; weak D call: TRBD1 (5 bases). The CDR3 has 13 amino acids. Deletions cut 2 bases from V and 0 bases from J, with 7 bases between. Germline V CDR1 and CDR2: DFQATT, SNEGSKA (reference sequence). DNA for the CDR3: TGCAGTGCTAGAACAGGTTTGAACACTGAAGCTTTCTTT. Translating gives CSARTGLNTEAFF.